These 24 T cell receptor beta chains came from one sample sequenced in a study of CD8 T cells in ankylosing spondylitis. TCRdb recomputed calls from the 5' RACE reads with MiXCR, one row per CDR3 protein. Among some 840,000 distinct CDR3 sequences listed, roughly 10% were seen once. Study conclusions and caveats: One TCR beta motif, made up of 7 or 8 highly homologous variants, appeared characteristic of ankylosing spondylitis blood.

Their antigens remain unidentified. The sample was blood, either unsorted or a sorted T cell fraction (not recorded which). Every receptor here comes from a male donor with ankylosing spondylitis.

The chain is built from TRBV19 and TRBJ2-1; possible D gene TRBD2, 6 bases. V shed 6 bases and J shed 10 bases, with 13 bases lying between them. CDR3 length equals 12 residues. From germline, CDR1 is LNHDA and CDR2 SQIVND (reference sequence). The CDR3 here is CASRRALAEQFF. CDR3 nucleotide sequence: TGTGCCAGTAGAAGGGCACTAGCAGAGCAGTTCTTC.

The V and J genes are TRBV6-6 and TRBJ1-5; no clear D. Germline CDR1 reads MNHNY; CDR2 reads SVGAGI (reference sequence). V gave up 8 bases and J gave up 5 bases, with 13 bases separating them. The CDR3 loop spans 13 amino acids. CDR3 residues: CASAIAAYQPQHF. Written as DNA, the CDR3 is TGTGCCAGCGCGATAGCCGCCTATCAGCCCCAGCATTTT.

This clonotype was seen repeatedly, ten times or more. The chain employs TRBV20-1 and TRBJ1-4; D gene ambiguous. The germline gives CDR1 DFQATT, CDR2 SNEGSKA (reference sequence). Between the trimmed V and J ends, which lost 0 bases and 7 bases, there was a span of 15 bases. This CDR3 is 15 amino acids long. The CDR3 DNA is TGCAGTGCTAGAGATCCTCAGGCCGGGAGTGAAAAACTGTTTTTT. Amino acids: CSARDPQAGSEKLFF.

This clonotype was seen more than once but under ten times. This chain joins TRBV7-6 and TRBJ2-2, with TRBD1 as a possible D gene (6 bases). There are 16 residues in the CDR3. CDR1 is SGHVS and CDR2 is FNYEAQ in the germline V gene. V lost 3 bases, J lost 4 bases, and 15 bases lay in between. Here the CDR3 reads CASSLDRDGITGELFF. CDR3 DNA sequence: TGTGCCAGCAGCTTGGACAGAGACGGTATCACCGGGGAGCTGTTTTTT. Based on the CDR3 plus reference TRBV7-6 and TRBJ2-2, the full variable domain is GAGVSQSPRYKVTKRGQDVALRCDPISGHVSLYWYRQALGQGPEFLTYFNYEAQQDKSGLPNDRFSAERPEGSISTLTIQRTEQRDSAMYRCASSLDRDGITGELFFGEGSRLTVL.

This clonotype showed up just a few times. V is TRBV5-1 and J is TRBJ2-6, with D uncertain. The CDR3 length is 18 residues. Trimming removed 1 base at V and 0 bases at J, with 14 bases between. The germline V gene encodes CDR1 SGHRS and CDR2 YFSETQ. The CDR3 DNA follows: TGCGCCAGCAGCTTGAGGGAACAGCTTCACTCTGGGGCCAACGTCCTGACTTTC. It codes for CASSLREQLHSGANVLTF.

The V call is TRBV20-1, the J call TRBJ1-4; the D gene is possibly TRBD1 (5 bases). The CDR3 loop spans 12 amino acids. Trimming removed 4 bases from V and 8 bases from J, with 11 bases in between. Germline CDR1 DFQATT, CDR2 SNEGSKA (reference sequence). The CDR3 DNA reads as TGCAGTGCTACCGCGGGGACCGAAAAACTGTTTTTT. This codes for CSATAGTEKLFF.

This clonotype has just a few counts. The DNA of the CDR3 is TGTGCCAGCAGGCCTCTAATGAGGTCTTCGGGCATTCAGTACTTC. It codes for CASRPLMRSSGIQYF. The chain employs TRBV2 and TRBJ2-4; D gene uncertain. The V end was cut by 6 bases, the J end by 9 bases, with 21 bases between. Germline CDR1 and CDR2: SNHLY and FYNNEI. CDR3 size: 15 residues.

The V and J genes are TRBV4-2 and TRBJ2-1; D unclear. Trimming stripped 4 bases from V and 5 bases from J, with 15 bases between. CDR1 is LGHNA and CDR2 is YNFKEQ in the germline V gene. The CDR3 is made up of 15 amino acids. For the CDR3, the DNA is TGTGCCAGCAGCCCCGCATCGGGCCTACACAATGAGCAGTTCTTC. Translated: CASSPASGLHNEQFF.

The chain uses TRBV20-1 and TRBJ2-3; a weak D match, TRBD2 (6 bases). V shed 5 bases and J shed 0 bases, with 12 bases lying between them. Per germline, CDR1 DFQATT and CDR2 SNEGSKA (reference sequence). The CDR3 has 14 residues. The CDR3 nucleotides are TGCAGTGCTTGGGACTTCCGGAGCACAGATACGCAGTATTTT. This sequence encodes CSAWDFRSTDTQYF.

The V gene is TRBV12-3 or TRBV12-4, the J gene TRBJ1-2; unclear D gene. Trimming shortened V by 3 bases and J by 8 bases, and 13 bases separated the two germline ends. This CDR3 contains 13 residues. The CDR3 DNA follows: TGTGCCAGCAGTTTTGAACAGTTGGGCGGCTACACCTTC. It encodes CASSFEQLGGYTF.

The table lists this clonotype with a few counts. This chain links TRBV7-2 with TRBJ2-7; 7 positions agree with TRBD1. In germline, CDR1 is SGHTA, CDR2 FQGNSA. The CDR3 consists of 14 residues. J lost 10 bases, V lost 1 base, and 10 bases had no gene match. The CDR3 region has the DNA TGTGCCAGCAGCTTAGGACAGGGCCGAACTAAACAGTACTTC. It is translated as CASSLGQGRTKQYF.

CDR3 region: CASSEKRVGANVLTF. CDR3 bases: TGTGCCAGCAGTGAAAAGAGGGTTGGGGCCAACGTCCTGACTTTC. The chain uses TRBV6-1 and TRBJ2-6; perhaps TRBD2 as D (5 bases). The CDR3 extends over 15 amino acids. Between the trimmed V and J ends, which lost 2 bases and 3 bases, there was a span of 8 bases. The germline V gene has CDR1 MNHNS and CDR2 SASEGT.

The sample holds a few counts of this clonotype. The CDR3 bases are TGCAGTGCTAGAGATGATAAAACAGGGGTCCATGGCGAGCAGTACTTC. Its protein product is CSARDDKTGVHGEQYF. V and J are TRBV20-1 and TRBJ2-7, with TRBD1 matching over 7 bases. Germline values: CDR1 DFQATT, CDR2 SNEGSKA (reference sequence). This CDR3 is 16 amino acids long. V was pared by 0 bases and J by 6 bases, with 14 bases of the junction left unmatched.

The genes are TRBV5-1 and TRBJ2-5; D uncertain. This CDR3 comprises 14 residues. Germline V lookup: CDR1 SGHRS, CDR2 YFSETQ. V was shortened by 0 bases and J by 1 base, with 7 bases between the two germline ends. The CDR3 sequence is CASSLVSIQETQYF. DNA for the CDR3: TGCGCCAGCAGCTTGGTTTCGATCCAAGAGACCCAGTACTTC.

This clonotype was detected only a few times. The rearrangement joins TRBV30 to TRBJ2-7, with D possibly TRBD2 on 6 matching bases. CDR3 length: 14 residues. The ends were cut back, 3 bases at V and 1 base at J, with 13 bases in the middle. Per the germline V gene, CDR1 is GTSNPN and CDR2 is SVGIG (reference sequence). CDR3 residues: CAWSEWDSSYEQYF. In DNA form, the CDR3 reads TGTGCCTGGAGCGAATGGGACTCATCCTACGAGCAGTACTTC. Full variable domain (missing parts from reference TRBV30 and TRBJ2-7): SQTIHQWPATLVQPVGSPLSLECTVEGTSNPNLYWYRQAAGRGLQLLFYSVGIGQISSEVPQNLSASRPQDRQFILSSKKLLLSDSGFYLCAWSEWDSSYEQYFGPGTRLTVT.

The sample holds one count of this clonotype. The J gene is TRBJ2-5, the V gene TRBV5-4; TRBD2 might be the D (6 bases). V dropped 0 bases and J dropped 7 bases, with 13 bases sitting between them. This CDR3 comprises 14 residues. The germline CDR1 and CDR2 sequences are SGHNT and YYREEE (reference sequence). The CDR3 DNA reads TGTGCCAGCAGCTTGGATGCTAGCGAGGCGACCCAGTACTTC. This encodes CASSLDASEATQYF.

Many counts were recorded for this clonotype. The V gene is TRBV6-6, the J gene TRBJ1-4; 8 nucleotides line up with TRBD1. The CDR3 consists of 13 residues. Losses at the gene ends were 5 bases for V and 7 bases for J; bases not matched to a gene: 3. The V gene's germline CDR1 is MNHNY and CDR2 SVGAGI (reference sequence). As DNA, the CDR3 is TGTGCCAGCAGTGCGACAGGGGTTGAAAAACTGTTTTTT. Translating it yields CASSATGVEKLFF.

The chain recombines TRBV20-1 with TRBJ1-6; possible D gene TRBD1, 5 bases. The germline CDR1 and CDR2 sequences are DFQATT and SNEGSKA (reference sequence). V was cut by 6 bases and J by 7 bases, with 19 bases left in between. The length of the CDR3 is 15 residues. CDR3 DNA sequence: TGCAGTGCCATTCCCCAGGGTTTCATCAATTCACCCCTCCACTTT. Amino acids: CSAIPQGFINSPLHF.

Of note for this clonotype: One base separates it from a far larger clone, so it is likely a read error. V and J are TRBV7-6 and TRBJ1-5; D unclear. The CDR3 is 13 residues long. Germline V lookup: CDR1 SGHVS, CDR2 FNYEAQ. For the CDR3, the DNA is TGTGCCAGGAGCTTAGGAGGGAATCAGCCCCAGCATTTT. Translating it yields CARSLGGNQPQHF.

The table lists this clonotype with a count of one. The rearrangement joins TRBV20-1 to TRBJ2-3; TRBD1 aligns across 8 bases. Trimming cost V 6 bases and J 2 bases; bases outside gene matches: 10. Looked up from germline, CDR1 is DFQATT and CDR2 is SNEGSKA (reference sequence). The CDR3 consists of 15 residues. The CDR3 spells CSASGTGDITDTQYF. As DNA, the CDR3 is TGCAGTGCCTCCGGGACAGGAGATATCACAGATACGCAGTATTTT.

The chain recombines TRBV20-1 with TRBJ2-2; D unresolved. The CDR3 runs 14 residues. Trimming removed 5 bases from V and 5 bases from J, with 15 bases in between. Germline V gives CDR1 DFQATT, CDR2 SNEGSKA (reference sequence). For the CDR3, the DNA is TGCAGTGCTGATCCCCAAGGCCCGACCGGGGAGCTGTTTTTT. This encodes CSADPQGPTGELFF.

The rearrangement joins TRBV29-1 to TRBJ1-5; tentative D call: TRBD1 (6 bases). CDR1 SQVTM and CDR2 ANQGSEA come from the germline V gene. V lost 5 bases and J lost 7, with 18 bases in between. The CDR3 is 14 amino acids. The CDR3 region is CSVITGGGGQPQHF. In nucleotides, the CDR3 is TGCAGCGTTATAACCGGCGGGGGCGGGCAGCCCCAGCATTTT.

Many counts were recorded for this clonotype. The chain carries TRBV5-1 and TRBJ2-2; 9 bases match TRBD1. The CDR3 spans 15 residues. The V segment lost 3 bases and the J segment 7 bases; nucleotides outside the gene matches: 7. In germline, CDR1 is SGHRS, CDR2 YFSETQ. The CDR3 DNA sequence: TGCGCCAGCAGCTCCCGGGACAGGGCCATCGGGGAGCTGTTTTTT. This encodes CASSSRDRAIGELFF.

The V and J genes are TRBV24-1 and TRBJ1-5; 9 bases fit TRBD1. The V gene's germline CDR1 is KGHDR and CDR2 SFDVKD. The junction had 4 bases not matched to a gene; V was cut back by 2 bases and J by 0 bases. The CDR3 runs to 17 residues. CDR3 DNA sequence: TGTGCCACCAGTGATTCGGGACAGGGTTATAGCAATCAGCCCCAGCATTTT. The encoded protein is CATSDSGQGYSNQPQHF.